Listed below are T cell receptor beta chains from one sample, sequenced in a study of T cells in Graves' hyperthyroidism and ophthalmopathy. TCRdb re-called the multiplex PCR reads with MiXCR, one entry per CDR3 protein. In the table there are roughly 720,000 distinct CDR3 sequences, around 15% of which are singletons. Input material: blood. These receptors originate from a man aged 50 to 60 with Graves' hyperthyroidism. Each CDR3 is given with its conserved first and last residue. Fields, in order: J gene, D gene, V gene, clone size, CDR3 protein, CDR3 DNA. A D gene is named only where the DNA matches it firmly. Where a row states a size, it is once, few, many or the class of an expanded clone; other rows omit it.

TRBJ2-1	NA	TRBV27	few	CASSFLAEGSYNEQFF	TGTGCCAGCAGTTTTCTTGCGGAGGGATCCTACAATGAGCAGTTCTTC
TRBJ2-7	NA	TRBV19	many	CASSETDSFAYEQYF	TGTGCCAGTAGTGAGACGGACAGTTTTGCTTACGAGCAGTACTTC
TRBJ2-1	NA	TRBV28	many	CASSSRAGIYNEQFF	TGTGCCAGCAGTTCACGGGCAGGTATTTACAATGAGCAGTTCTTC
TRBJ2-7	NA	TRBV6-2/TRBV6-3	few	CASSGQPNSYEQYF	TGTGCCAGCAGTGGACAGCCGAATTCCTACGAGCAGTACTTC
TRBJ2-3	NA	TRBV2	many	CASKPVRTLTDTQYF	TGTGCCAGCAAACCTGTTAGGACCCTCACAGATACGCAGTATTTT
TRBJ2-1	TRBD1	TRBV5-8	NA	CASSLGQGIYNEQFF	TGTGCCAGCAGCTTAGGACAGGGAATATACAATGAGCAGTTCTTC
TRBJ1-6	TRBD1	TRBV6-2/TRBV6-3	few	CASSFRDRDSPLHF	TGTGCCAGCAGTTTCCGGGACAGGGATTCACCCCTCCACTTT
TRBJ2-1	TRBD2	TRBV7-6	many	CASSLGLAGAFMNEQFF	TGTGCCAGCAGCCTAGGACTAGCGGGAGCTTTTATGAATGAGCAGTTCTTC
TRBJ1-1	NA	TRBV29-1	few	CSAFEGGKAFF	TGCAGCGCTTTCGAGGGGGGTAAAGCTTTCTTT
TRBJ2-1	TRBD1	TRBV7-9	many	CASSSYGQGPYNEQFF	TGTGCCAGCAGCTCCTATGGACAGGGCCCTTACAATGAGCAGTTCTTC
TRBJ1-2	NA	TRBV5-8	NA	CASSFRINYGYTF	TGTGCCAGCAGCTTTCGGATTAACTATGGCTACACCTTC
TRBJ2-1	NA	TRBV7-3	few	CASKLQGPLDEQFF	TGTGCCAGCAAACTTCAGGGACCCCTCGATGAGCAGTTCTTC
TRBJ1-5	NA	TRBV24-1	many	CATSHRGSNQPQHF	TGTGCCACCAGTCATCGGGGGAGCAATCAGCCCCAGCATTTT
TRBJ2-1	NA	TRBV5-1	few	CASSPRQRSSYNEQFF	TGCGCCAGCAGCCCCCGACAGAGGAGCTCCTACAATGAGCAGTTCTTC
TRBJ2-2	NA	TRBV29-1	many	CSVLTSYSTGELFF	TGCAGCGTTTTGACTAGTTATTCGACCGGGGAGCTGTTTTTT
TRBJ2-4	NA	TRBV7-2	NA	CASSLETRASKNIQYF	TGTGCCAGCAGCTTAGAGACCAGGGCGTCCAAAAACATTCAGTACTTC
TRBJ1-5	NA	TRBV2	NA	CASPPGPKKSNQPQHF	TGTGCCAGCCCACCGGGACCCAAGAAGAGCAATCAGCCCCAGCATTTT
TRBJ1-5	NA	TRBV19	many	CASSGGMGNQPQHF	TGTGCCAGTAGTGGAGGTATGGGCAATCAGCCCCAGCATTTT
TRBJ2-7	TRBD2	TRBV20-1	many	CSARTSGRNEQYF	TGCAGTGCTAGAACTAGCGGGAGGAACGAGCAGTACTTC
TRBJ2-7	NA	TRBV28	few	CASCERSLSYEQYF	TGTGCCAGCTGCGAACGATCCCTCTCCTACGAGCAGTACTTC
TRBJ2-6	NA	TRBV20-1	many	CSARGAIYDVSGANVLTF	TGCAGTGCTAGGGGAGCAATCTACGACGTCTCTGGGGCCAACGTCCTGACTTTC
TRBJ2-3	NA	TRBV6-5	NA	CASSSSRTDTQYF	TGTGCCAGCAGTTCCTCGCGGACAGATACGCAGTATTTT
TRBJ2-1	TRBD2	TRBV11-1	many	CASSTSGGRAYNEQFF	TGTGCCAGCAGCACCAGCGGCGGGAGGGCCTACAATGAGCAGTTCTTC
TRBJ2-7	TRBD2	TRBV6-1	few	CASSKLAGVADEQYF	TGTGCCAGCAGCAAACTAGCGGGAGTGGCGGACGAGCAGTACTTC
TRBJ2-3	TRBD1	TRBV10-3	NA	CAIRGTGIDATDTQYF	TGTGCCATCAGAGGGACAGGGATCGATGCCACAGATACGCAGTATTTT
TRBJ2-5	TRBD2	TRBV7-9	many	CASSLPGGLETQYF	TGTGCCAGCAGCCTACCGGGAGGGTTAGAGACCCAGTACTTC
TRBJ1-5	NA	TRBV2	many	CASSDWRGQPQHF	TGTGCCAGCAGTGATTGGAGGGGTCAGCCCCAGCATTTT
TRBJ2-7	TRBD2	TRBV10-1	many	CASSESQRGAYEQYF	TGCGCCAGCAGTGAGTCCCAGCGGGGGGCCTACGAGCAGTACTTC
TRBJ1-2	TRBD1	TRBV7-2	few	CASSFGTGNNYGYTF	TGTGCCAGCAGCTTTGGGACAGGGAATAACTATGGCTACACCTTC
TRBJ1-1	NA	TRBV12-3/TRBV12-4	many	CASSLSGGGTEAFF	TGTGCCAGCAGTTTATCAGGAGGCGGCACTGAAGCTTTCTTT
TRBJ2-7	NA	TRBV27	many	CASSLRARGSEQYF	TGTGCCAGCAGTTTACGTGCCCGGGGCAGCGAGCAGTACTTC
TRBJ1-6	NA	TRBV2	many	CASSGFTNSPLHF	TGTGCCAGCAGTGGGTTTACGAATTCACCCCTCCACTTT
TRBJ1-1	NA	TRBV27	many	CASSFRKNTEAFF	TGTGCCAGCAGTTTCCGGAAGAACACTGAAGCTTTCTTT
TRBJ2-1	TRBD2	TRBV11-3	many	CASSFSGSGRGGTNEQFF	TGTGCCAGCAGCTTTTCGGGCAGCGGGAGAGGCGGAACCAATGAGCAGTTCTTC
TRBJ2-5	NA	TRBV25-1	few	CASTTGSSKGETQYF	TGTGCCAGCACCACCGGGTCCTCCAAGGGAGAGACCCAGTACTTC
TRBJ1-3	TRBD1	TRBV11-2	many	CASSAGTGTGNTIYF	TGTGCCAGCAGCGCCGGGACAGGGACTGGAAACACCATATATTTT
TRBJ1-1	NA	TRBV6-6	NA	CASSYSSLGMNTEAFF	TGTGCCAGCAGTTACTCGTCGCTGGGGATGAACACTGAAGCTTTCTTT
TRBJ2-4	NA	TRBV9	few	CASSAGQQNIQYF	TGTGCCAGCAGCGCTGGACAACAAAACATTCAGTACTTC
TRBJ2-7	TRBD2	TRBV29-1	NA	CSVTDGLAGGHRYEQYF	TGCAGCGTGACTGACGGACTAGCGGGAGGTCACCGCTACGAGCAGTACTTC
TRBJ1-6	NA	TRBV20-1	NA	CSARVSAKSDYNSPLNF	TGCAGTGCTAGAGTCTCCGCCAAGTCCGACTATAATTCACCCCTCAACTTT
TRBJ2-7	TRBD1	TRBV25-1	few	CASGTGAKFFHEQYF	TGTGCCAGTGGGACAGGGGCGAAATTTTTCCACGAGCAGTACTTC
TRBJ1-5	NA	TRBV19	NA	CASSYDIAQPQHF	TGTGCCAGTAGTTATGACATAGCTCAGCCCCAGCATTTT
TRBJ2-3	TRBD2	TRBV20-1	NA	CSARDRLAGHGTQYF	TGCAGTGCTAGAGATCGCCTAGCGGGACACGGTACGCAGTATTTT
TRBJ1-2	NA	TRBV9	many	CASSVELTSGYTF	TGTGCCAGCAGCGTAGAGCTTACAAGTGGCTACACCTTC
TRBJ1-1	NA	TRBV3-1	few	CASSQDSRVLTEAFF	TGTGCCAGCAGCCAAGATAGCAGGGTGCTCACTGAAGCTTTCTTT
TRBJ1-1	NA	TRBV6-1	NA	CASYSTGTQAFF	TGTGCCAGCTACAGTACCGGGACACAAGCTTTCTTT
TRBJ2-7	NA	TRBV27	NA	CASRHLLTGAEGEQYF	TGTGCCAGCAGACACCTACTGACAGGAGCCGAGGGCGAGCAGTACTTC
TRBJ2-2	TRBD2	TRBV28	many	CASSTLAGSAGELFF	TGTGCCAGCAGTACCTTAGCGGGAAGCGCCGGGGAGCTGTTTTTT
TRBJ2-5	NA	TRBV5-6	NA	CASSLAPRHMQETQYF	TGTGCCAGCAGCTTGGCCCCTCGCCACATGCAAGAGACCCAGTACTTC
TRBJ2-7	NA	TRBV29-1	few	CSVEQLYEQYF	TGCAGCGTTGAACAGCTCTACGAGCAGTACTTC